Below, 27 T cell receptor beta chains from the same sample are listed, as sequenced in a study of cytomegalovirus exposure and HLA in healthy donors. The PCR used 60 Vbeta and 13 Jbeta primers. Profiled with immunoSEQ multiplex PCR; TCRdb holds only in-frame clones, not every one. Altogether 150,000 to 200,000 clones are present, more than 70% being singletons, with the ten largest covering 7.7%. The sample comprised PBMCs. These receptors all come from a woman aged 40-49 years in good health and CMV-seropositive.

This clone was observed a few times. V is TRBV11-2 and J is TRBJ1-3, with TRBD1 matching over 9 bases. CDR1 and CDR2 from the germline V gene are SGHAT and FQNNGV. The CDR3 consists of 17 residues. V dropped 2 bases and J dropped 2; count of bases not matched to a gene: 7. CDR3 DNA sequence: TGTGCCAGCAGCTTAAGGGACAGGGTTTTTCCTGGAAACACCATATATTTT. Encoded protein: CASSLRDRVFPGNTIYF.

DNA of the CDR3: TGTGCCAGCAGTGGGACCCGGGACTTTGTCAATGAGCAGTTCTTC. Protein sequence: CASSGTRDFVNEQFF. The chain has TRBV6-6 and TRBJ2-1, with a possible D match to TRBD2 (6 bases). Trimming left V 5 bases short and J 6 bases short, with 17 bases between. The CDR3 extends over 15 amino acids. CDR1 and CDR2 (germline): MNHNY, SVGAGI (reference sequence).

V is TRBV15 and J is TRBJ2-1; D is perhaps TRBD2 (6 bases). CDR1 is LNHNV, CDR2 YYDKDF, per germline (reference sequence). Trimming removed 0 bases at V and 5 bases at J, with 20 bases between. The CDR3 length is 18 residues. The CDR3 protein is CATSREPPGTHNNNEQFF. The CDR3 bases are TGTGCCACCAGCAGAGAGCCCCCAGGGACTCACAATAACAATGAGCAGTTCTTC.

This clone was seen more than once but under ten times. CDR3 DNA sequence: TGTGCCAGTACCAGGGGGGACTTAGGTAGCACAGATACGCAGTATTTT. This encodes CASTRGDLGSTDTQYF. The chain links TRBV19 to TRBJ2-3; TRBD1 is a possible D gene (7 bases). The V gene lost 7 bases and the J gene lost 0 bases, with 17 bases spanning the gap. The CDR3 runs 16 residues. From germline, CDR1 is LNHDA and CDR2 SQIVND (reference sequence).

The V gene is TRBV6-6, the J gene TRBJ1-3; no firm D call. Judging by the DNA end, TRBJ2-2 fits better; the J call may be wrong. The CDR3 extends over 13 amino acids. Per germline, CDR1 MNHNY and CDR2 SVGAGI (reference sequence). The CDR3 nucleotides read TGTGCCAGCAGTCAAGAGTCTGCCGGGGAGCTGTTTTTT. This translates into CASSQESAGELFF.

The chain links TRBV6-5 to TRBJ2-6; perhaps TRBD1 as D (6 bases). Germline V gene data show CDR1 as MNHEY and CDR2 as SVGAGI. CDR3 size: 15 residues. V lost 6 bases, J lost 3 bases, and 12 bases lay in between. As DNA, the CDR3 is TGTGCCAGCAGGACACAGGGCGGTGGGGCCAACGTCCTGACTTTC. Protein sequence: CASRTQGGGANVLTF.

This chain connects TRBV29-1 to TRBJ1-5, with D perhaps TRBD1 (6 bases). V lost 5 bases to trimming and J lost 3 bases, with 11 bases between them. CDR3 length equals 13 residues. Germline V CDR1 and CDR2: SQVTM, ANQGSEA. The CDR3 loop is CSVQSGANQPQHF. The CDR3 DNA reads TGCAGCGTTCAATCAGGGGCCAATCAGCCCCAGCATTTT.

V is TRBV7-3 and J is TRBJ1-1; a possible D gene is TRBD1 (5 bases). The CDR3 covers 14 residues. From germline, CDR1 is SGHTA and CDR2 FQGTGA. V shed 5 bases and J shed 1 base, with 11 bases lying between them. CDR3 sequence (DNA): TGTGCCAGCAGCCCACAGGCAGGGAACACTGAAGCTTTCTTT. Residues: CASSPQAGNTEAFF.

This clone came up a few times. This chain joins TRBV28 and TRBJ1-5; 9 bases are shared with TRBD1. Trimming removed 3 bases from V and 3 bases from J; junction bases left unmatched: 9. Germline assignment: CDR1 MDHEN and CDR2 SYDVKM. CDR3 size: 17 residues. The CDR3 nucleotides are TGTGCCAGCAGTTTCCCCCAGGGGACAGGGCTCAATCAGCCCCAGCATTTT. Protein product: CASSFPQGTGLNQPQHF.

This clone came up a few times. The chain employs TRBV5-1 and TRBJ1-1; 8 bases are a match to TRBD1. There are 16 residues in the CDR3. Germline CDR1 reads SGHRS; CDR2 reads YFSETQ. V lost 0 bases to trimming and J lost 0 bases; unmatched junction nucleotides: 4. The CDR3 bases are TGCGCCAGCAGCTTGGGGACAGGGTCTTTGAACACTGAAGCTTTCTTT. Its protein is CASSLGTGSLNTEAFF.

Concerning this clone: The sample holds other DNA sequences that translate to the same CDR3. This chain joins TRBV30 and TRBJ1-3; no firm D call. The CDR3 sequence is 15 residues long. Germline loops: CDR1 GTSNPN, CDR2 SVGIG (reference sequence). The germline V and J ends were trimmed by 0 bases and 0 bases, with 9 bases remaining between them. This CDR3 is CAWSVPTSSGNTIYF. In DNA, the CDR3 is TGTGCCTGGAGTGTCCCGACTAGCTCTGGAAACACCATATATTTT.

The V call is TRBV7-2, the J call TRBJ2-7; TRBD2 might be the D (6 bases). Germline CDR1 reads SGHTA; CDR2 reads FQGNSA. The CDR3 contains 15 residues. Trimming pared 5 bases from V and 2 bases from J, leaving 16 bases between. CDR3 in DNA: TGTGCCAGCAGCCTCCGCTACCCGGGGGCCTACGAGCAGTACTTC. This translates into CASSLRYPGAYEQYF.

The chain has TRBV5-1 and TRBJ2-7; 13 nucleotides line up with TRBD2. The CDR3 runs to 15 residues. The ends lost 2 bases at V and 2 bases at J; junction bases unmatched: 1. Germline CDR1 is SGHRS and CDR2 is YFSETQ. As DNA, the CDR3 is TGCGCCAGCAGCTTAGGGACTAGCGGGGCCTACGAGCAGTACTTC. Amino acids: CASSLGTSGAYEQYF.

Here the CDR3 reads CASSLGPGAGNTIYF. CDR3 nucleotide sequence: TGTGCCAGCAGCTTGGGACCGGGGGCTGGAAACACCATATATTTT. This chain joins TRBV5-4 and TRBJ1-3; D is possibly TRBD1 (5 bases). V shed 0 bases and J shed 2 bases, with 9 bases lying between them. The CDR3 covers 15 residues. The germline V gene has CDR1 SGHNT and CDR2 YYREEE (reference sequence).

The chain is built from TRBV6-1 and TRBJ2-6, with 9 bases that match TRBD1. Trimming took 7 bases from V and 4 from J; bases not matched to a gene: 5. CDR3 length: 15 amino acids. Germline V gene lookup returns CDR1 MNHNS and CDR2 SASEGT. CDR3 DNA: TGTGCCAGCACCGGACAGGGGTCAGGGGCCAACGTCCTGACTTTC. Translated: CASTGQGSGANVLTF.

The chain has TRBV7-2 and TRBJ1-3, with D possibly matching TRBD1 (5 bases). The germline gives CDR1 SGHTA, CDR2 FQGNSA. Trimming stripped 3 bases from V and 0 bases from J, with 9 bases between. CDR3 length: 15 residues. CDR3 nucleotides: TGTGCCAGCAGCTTTGACACAGGCTCTGGAAACACCATATATTTT. Protein: CASSFDTGSGNTIYF.

This sequence joins TRBV6-5 and TRBJ2-3; the match to TRBD2 covers 13 bases. V shed 6 bases, J shed 4 bases, and the junction held 4 bases outside the gene matches. This CDR3 region has 15 residues. The germline gives CDR1 MNHEY, CDR2 SVGAGI. CDR3 amino acids: CASSRTSGRPDTQYF. DNA of the CDR3: TGTGCCAGCAGCCGGACTAGCGGGAGACCAGATACGCAGTATTTT.

The chain has TRBV28 and TRBJ2-7, with D perhaps TRBD1 (6 bases). Germline V CDR1 and CDR2: MDHEN, SYDVKM. Trimming left V 2 bases short and J 6 bases short, with 17 bases between. This CDR3 spans 15 amino acids. The CDR3 loop is CASSLPPGQSAEQYF. CDR3 in DNA: TGTGCCAGCAGTTTACCCCCCGGACAGTCGGCCGAGCAGTACTTC.

The chain combines TRBV5-1 with TRBJ2-1; 12 bases are shared with TRBD2. V was clipped by 1 base and J by 1 base; unmatched bases: 12. Germline V gene sequence: CDR1 SGHRS, CDR2 YFSETQ. The CDR3 sequence is 20 residues long. CDR3 coding DNA: TGCGCCAGCAGCTTGAGTCCTAGCGGGAGGGCCGCTCGGTCCTACAATGAGCAGTTCTTC. Translating gives CASSLSPSGRAARSYNEQFF.

The chain recombines TRBV7-2 with TRBJ2-3; D uncertain. The germline CDR1 and CDR2 sequences are SGHTA and FQGNSA. Trimming cost V 0 bases and J 5 bases, with 3 bases left between them. CDR3 size: 12 residues. Here the CDR3 DNA reads TGTGCCAGCAGCTTAGCTCTAGATACGCAGTATTTT. It is translated as CASSLALDTQYF.

The chain uses TRBV7-2 and TRBJ2-3; TRBD2 matches at 11 bases. CDR3 length equals 18 residues. Germline-derived CDR1 and CDR2 are SGHTA and FQGNSA. With V trimmed by 2 bases and J by 5 bases, 12 bases remained unmatched. The CDR3 sequence is CASSLTVAGGGFIDTQYF. The CDR3 DNA is TGTGCCAGCAGCTTAACCGTAGCGGGAGGGGGTTTTATAGATACGCAGTATTTT.

This clone has just a few counts. V and J are TRBV5-4 and TRBJ2-7, with 12 bases that match TRBD2. With V trimmed by 3 bases and J by 0 bases, 4 bases remained unmatched. Germline V CDR1 and CDR2: SGHNT, YYREEE (reference sequence). The CDR3 has 16 amino acids. CDR3 sequence reads: CASSSTSGRSSYEQYF. CDR3 sequence (DNA): TGTGCCAGCAGCTCTACTAGCGGGAGGAGCTCCTACGAGCAGTACTTC.

The chain joins TRBV6-4 to TRBJ1-2; tentative D call: TRBD1 (6 bases). V was cut by 3 bases and J by 3 bases, with 14 bases left in between. CDR3 length: 15 residues. Germline CDR1 and CDR2: MRHNA and SNTAGT. CDR3 sequence: CASSDRSGEDYGYTF. The CDR3 nucleotides read TGTGCCAGCAGTGATCGGTCAGGGGAAGACTATGGCTACACCTTC.

CDR3 sequence: CAWSSFPRRGASGTYNEQFF. The CDR3 nucleotides read TGTGCCTGGAGTAGTTTCCCTCGGCGTGGAGCTAGCGGGACCTACAATGAGCAGTTCTTC. The genes are TRBV30 and TRBJ2-1, with 9 bases lining up with TRBD2. With V trimmed by 2 bases and J by 2 bases, 19 bases remained unmatched. Germline V gene lookup returns CDR1 GTSNPN and CDR2 SVGIG (reference sequence). The CDR3 consists of 20 residues.

The rearrangement joins TRBV18 to TRBJ2-2; 12 bases are shared with TRBD2. This CDR3 contains 17 residues. Germline V CDR1 and CDR2: KGHSH, LQKENI. J was trimmed by 3 bases and V by 1 base; bases with no gene match: 3. The CDR3 nucleotides read TGTGCCAGCTCACCACTTCGACTAGCGGGAGACACCGGGGAGCTGTTTTTT. This codes for CASSPLRLAGDTGELFF.

The gene calls are TRBV5-6 and TRBJ1-4; TRBD1 matches at 7 bases. V trimming: 3 bases; J trimming: 6 bases; junction bases outside the gene matches: 2. CDR3 length equals 13 residues. CDR1 SGHDT and CDR2 YYEEEE come from the germline V gene. The CDR3 nucleotides read TGTGCCAGCAGCTATGGGACAGATGAAAAACTGTTTTTT. Protein product: CASSYGTDEKLFF.

The sample holds one count of this clone. The J gene is TRBJ2-7, the V gene TRBV6-5, with a weak D call TRBD2 (6 bases). The CDR3 covers 14 residues. V gave up 2 bases and J gave up 5 bases, with 13 bases separating them. Per the germline V gene, CDR1 is MNHEY and CDR2 is SVGAGI. CDR3: CASSYRAGSNEQYF. CDR3 bases: TGTGCCAGCAGTTACCGGGCGGGGTCTAACGAGCAGTACTTC.